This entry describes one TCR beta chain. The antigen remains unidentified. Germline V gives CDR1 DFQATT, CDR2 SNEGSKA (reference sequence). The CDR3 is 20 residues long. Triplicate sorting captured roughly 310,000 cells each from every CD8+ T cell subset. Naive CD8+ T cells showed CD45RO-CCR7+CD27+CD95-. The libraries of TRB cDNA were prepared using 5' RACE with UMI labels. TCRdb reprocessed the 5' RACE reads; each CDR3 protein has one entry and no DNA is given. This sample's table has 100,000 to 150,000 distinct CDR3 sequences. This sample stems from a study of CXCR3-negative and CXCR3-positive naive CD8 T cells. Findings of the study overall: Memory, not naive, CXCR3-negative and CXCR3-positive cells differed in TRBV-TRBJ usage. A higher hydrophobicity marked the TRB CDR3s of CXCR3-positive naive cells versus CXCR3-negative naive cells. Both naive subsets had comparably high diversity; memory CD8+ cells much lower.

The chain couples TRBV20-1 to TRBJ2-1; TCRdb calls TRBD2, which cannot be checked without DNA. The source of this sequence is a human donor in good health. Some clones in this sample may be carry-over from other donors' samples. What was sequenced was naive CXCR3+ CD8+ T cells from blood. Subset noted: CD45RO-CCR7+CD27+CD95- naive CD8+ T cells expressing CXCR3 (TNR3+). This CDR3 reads CSASPRLEGLKRGSYNEQFF.